The present TCR beta chain was sequenced within a study of a mutant IDH1 vaccine in newly diagnosed glioma. The time point was: week 11, during vaccination. The content of each vaccine dose was 300 ug of mutant IDH1 20-mer peptide, and topical imiquimod accompanied it. Assay used: immunoSEQ multiplex PCR; TCRdb lists only in-frame clones, some missing. This table holds 50,000 to 65,000 clones, approximately 88% found once. CDR1 is SNHLY, CDR2 FYNNEI, per germline. The CDR3 is made up of 14 amino acids. V lost 2 bases to trimming and J lost 7 bases, with 14 bases between them. As for this clone: Its matching antigen is unknown.

This TCR was sampled from a woman aged 45-59 years with glioma. The sample was PBMCs, taken from a glioma patient whose treatment included an IDH1 peptide vaccine. The rearrangement uses TRBV2 and TRBJ1-2; D might be TRBD1 (6 bases). The chain's CDR3 is CASSEIERGGGYTF. CDR3 nucleotide sequence: TGTGCCAGCAGTGAAATTGAAAGGGGGGGTGGCTACACCTTC.